The T cell receptor beta chain described here comes from a study of blood T cell repertoires in COVID-19. TCRdb's copy holds only in-frame clones and misses some; the assay was immunoSEQ multiplex PCR. The sample lists some 290,000 clones, over 90% occurring once. Trimming cost V 3 bases and J 0 bases; bases outside gene matches: 11. This CDR3 has 18 amino acids. The germline CDR1 and CDR2 sequences are KGHSH and LQKENI. The clonotype originates from a woman aged 25 to 45 who had been exposed to COVID-19. The chain carries TRBV18 and TRBJ1-3, with 7 positions matching TRBD1. Sequencing used PBMCs or T cells enriched from blood (not recorded which). The CDR3 spells CASSPWDRATSSGNTIYF. CDR3 bases: TGTGCCAGCTCACCGTGGGACAGAGCTACAAGCTCTGGAAACACCATATATTTT.